This entry describes one T cell receptor beta chain. What this receptor recognizes is not known. One base away there is no much larger clone; base qualities are not given. The CDR3 measures 13 amino acids from cysteine to phenylalanine. Only the CDR3 DNA is retained, 39 bases long and in frame from the first base. Germline trimming amounts to 4 bases on V and 9 bases on J, with 7 as the count of junction bases outside the gene matches. The germline V gene encodes CDR1 MNHEY and CDR2 SMNVEV (reference sequence). This sample was included in a study of blood T cell repertoires in COVID-19 (dated by TCRdb to the early 2020s). Study-level background: The collaborator samples originated in the United States, Italy and Spain and spanned the acute and convalescent phases of COVID-19. The material from the prospective study consisted of cDNA or gDNA derived from T cells, B-cell-depleted T cells, or PBMCs. The dataset comprised deeply sampled blood TCRbeta repertoires from subjects exposed to, actively infected with, or recovered from COVID-19. The repertoires were released in a freely available public database intended as a resource for research on the immune response to SARS-CoV-2. The samples were drawn from the first 160 participants of the ongoing ImmuneRACE study and from 1,254 subjects provided by 6 global collaborators. A de-identified subject ID, COVID-19 status, age in years and sex were almost always included in the sample metadata. HLA class I and class II types, where available, came from metadata supplied by the sample provider rather than from assay-based typing.

TCRbeta CDR3 regions were amplified from genomic DNA using the immunoSEQ Assay, a bias-controlled multiplex PCR. From the authors' description of their analysis: Within the assay, amplification of reference gene primers was used to estimate how many nucleated cells each sample contained. To quantify the absolute abundance of each unique TCRbeta CDR3 rearrangement, sequence reads were collapsed and filtered. For each sample, productive Simpson clonality was calculated as the square root of Simpson's diversity index over productive rearrangements. TCRdb holds this immuneACCESS table with in-frame rearrangements only. Some clones are missing; in checked studies, unresolved V genes explain under half, and the rest has no known cause. V, J and clone size were drawn from that table, and D and trimming were deduced from the DNA. The sample table shows 400,000 to 500,000 clones, and around nine tenths are seen once. The biggest ten clones account for 1.4% of the sample.

Participants in the prospective study were enrolled through a virtual design, were aged roughly 18 to 100 years, and lived in about 25 United States geographic areas. In the prospective study, cohorts were assigned on the basis of participant-reported clinical history obtained from a screening survey and a study questionnaire. A participant counted as exposed if, within 2 weeks of entering the study, that participant had been in contact with someone who had a PCR-confirmed or clinician-diagnosed COVID-19 case. Each participant in the prospective study had whole blood, serum and a nasopharyngeal or oropharyngeal swab collected by mobile phlebotomists. Over a roughly 2-month period, participants in the prospective study had the option of providing additional blood draws and questionnaires. Before DNA extraction, prospective study blood samples were shipped either frozen or at room temperature. Broader findings and caveats from the paper: Clinical and demographic metadata were provided uncurated, with the amount varying by source and participant.

The chain links TRBV27 with TRBJ1-2, with 8 junctional bases fitting TRBD1. The origin of this receptor is a woman younger than 35 who had been exposed to COVID-19. The sample taken for sequencing was PBMCs or T cells enriched from blood (not recorded which). The nucleotide sequence is given as TGTGCCAGCAGTTCAGGGGGCAGCCCCAGCTACACCTTC. This encodes CASSSGGSPSYTF.